The present TCR beta chain was sequenced within a study of shared clonotypes between healthy human individuals. Study outcomes and limitations: The researchers took only blood, and tissue repertoires probably look different. Represented diversity, genetic and exposure-history alike, was limited by few donors.

Comment on this clone: The antigen is undetermined.

Only in-frame clones appear in the TCRdb table, and some are missing; sequencing was by immunoSEQ multiplex PCR. The sample lists around 440,000 clones; 75% to 80% were seen once. The CDR3 loop spans 13 amino acids. Trimming took 6 bases from V and 4 from J, leaving 12 bases between them. Germline loops: CDR1 LNHDA, CDR2 SQIVND (reference sequence). Sequenced material: PBMCs. The rearrangement joins TRBV19 to TRBJ2-5, with D perhaps matching TRBD2 (6 bases). The TCR sequence derives from a woman between 40 and 50 years old in good health. Some clones in this sample may be carry-over from other donors' samples. CDR3 DNA: TGTGCCAGTAGCCCTAGGCGGGGAGAGACCCAGTACTTC. Translation gives CASSPRRGETQYF.